This T cell receptor beta chain was sequenced in a study of shared clonotypes between healthy human individuals. Naive CD8 populations comprised CD45RO-negative cells positively selected for CCR7, excluding terminally differentiated effector memory CD45RA+ cells. Germline CDR1 is SGHVS and CDR2 is FNYEAQ. J gave up 2 bases and V 5 bases, and 5 bases lay outside the gene matches. The CDR3 extends over 15 amino acids. Notes on this clone: Its antigen is unidentified.

Regarding the study as a whole: The study generally estimated greater richness for naive than memory subsets.

TCRdb's copy holds only in-frame clones and misses some; the assay was immunoSEQ multiplex PCR. The data hold fewer than 1 million clones, with approximately 96% observed a single time. This TCR was recovered from a young man in good health. The source material was naive CD8+ T cells sorted from blood. This rearrangement joins TRBV7-6 to TRBJ2-1, with 8 bases that match TRBD1. For the CDR3, the DNA is TGTGCCAGCAGCGTATCGGGACAGGCCTACAATGAGCAGTTCTTC. This encodes CASSVSGQAYNEQFF.